One and the same sample provided the 17 T cell receptor beta chains below, sequenced in a study of identical twins. TCRdb re-called the 5' RACE reads through MiXCR, storing one row per CDR3 protein. Of more than 650,000 distinct CDR3 sequences detected, less than 7% appear once; the ten largest clones hold about 1.8%. Source material: naive T cells sorted from blood. Receptor source: a young man in good health.

This clonotype was seen repeatedly, ten times or more. The gene calls are TRBV3-1 and TRBJ2-7, with 9 bases fitting TRBD2. The J segment lost 2 bases and the V segment lost 1 base, leaving 3 bases of the junction unmatched. CDR3 length: 15 amino acids. Looked up from germline, CDR1 is LGHDT and CDR2 is YNNKEL (reference sequence). CDR3 loop: CASSQGLAATYEQYV. The DNA for the CDR3 is TGTGCCAGCAGCCAAGGACTAGCGGCAACCTACGAGCAGTACGTC.

This clonotype came up a few times. V usage is TRBV12-3 or TRBV12-4 and J usage is TRBJ1-1; a weak D match, TRBD1 (6 bases). V gave up 0 bases and J gave up 2 bases, with 25 bases separating them. The length of the CDR3 is 20 residues. As DNA, the CDR3 is TGTGCCAGCAGTTTAGCAGTAACTACAGGGACGCGAGGGGGAAACACTGAAGCTTTCTTT. It translates to CASSLAVTTGTRGGNTEAFF.

This chain connects TRBV2 to TRBJ2-1, with TRBD1 identical over 11 bases. This CDR3 region has 16 residues. V was pared by 6 bases and J by 10 bases, with 14 bases of the junction left unmatched. Looked up from germline, CDR1 is SNHLY and CDR2 is FYNNEI. CDR3 nucleotide sequence: TGTGCCAGCAGAGAAACCCGGGACAGGGGGATATACGAGCAGTTCTTC. It specifies CASRETRDRGIYEQFF. Filled out from reference TRBV2 and TRBJ2-1, the complete variable domain reads EPEVTQTPSHQVTQMGQEVILRCVPISNHLYFYWYRQILGQKVEFLVSFYNNEISEKSEIFDDQFSVERPDGSNFTLKIRSTKLEDSAMYFCASRETRDRGIYEQFFGPGTRLTVL.

The chain has TRBV24-1 and TRBJ2-1; maybe TRBD1 (5 bases). V was cut by 1 base and J by 4 bases, with 13 bases left in between. This CDR3 contains 16 residues. Per germline, CDR1 KGHDR and CDR2 SFDVKD. The CDR3 sequence: CATSDFSGHQYNEQFF. DNA for the CDR3: TGTGCCACCAGTGATTTCTCAGGGCACCAATACAATGAGCAGTTCTTC.

The sample holds a few counts of this clonotype. V and J are TRBV4-1 and TRBJ2-1, with TRBD2 matching over 7 bases. This CDR3 comprises 15 residues. Per germline, CDR1 MGHRA and CDR2 YSYEKL. Germline trimming cut 4 bases from V and 6 bases from J; bases unmatched to any gene: 9. The CDR3 bases are TGCGCCAGCAGCCCACCGAGCGGGAAGGGCAATGAGCAGTTCTTC. Encoded protein: CASSPPSGKGNEQFF.

This clonotype was observed many times. The chain has TRBV5-1 and TRBJ2-4; TRBD2 agrees at 14 bases. V lost 4 bases, J lost 7 bases, and 4 bases stayed unmatched. CDR1 is SGHRS, CDR2 YFSETQ, per germline. The CDR3 is made up of 15 amino acids. CDR3 sequence: CASSQGLAGENIQYF. The CDR3 DNA follows: TGCGCCAGCAGCCAGGGACTAGCGGGAGAGAACATTCAGTACTTC.

This clonotype was counted at least ten times. CDR3 coding DNA: TGTGCCAGCAGCGTAGGGACAGGGCAAGAGACCCAGTACTTC. This gives the protein CASSVGTGQETQYF. The chain couples TRBV9 to TRBJ2-5; 8 positions agree with TRBD1. Germline trimming cut 0 bases from V and 2 bases from J; bases unmatched to any gene: 0. The CDR3 length is 14 residues. In germline, CDR1 is SGDLS, CDR2 YYNGEE.

This clonotype was seen repeatedly, ten times or more. V and J are TRBV18 and TRBJ2-4; D unresolved. This CDR3 has 15 residues. The germline CDR1 and CDR2 sequences are KGHSH and LQKENI. V was trimmed by 5 bases and J by 0 bases, leaving 11 bases between them. CDR3 in amino acids: CASSAPPEAKNIQYF. The CDR3 coding sequence is TGTGCCAGCTCAGCTCCGCCGGAAGCCAAAAACATTCAGTACTTC.

This clonotype was seen many times. V gene TRBV15 combines with J gene TRBJ2-3; 13 bases line up with TRBD2. The V and J ends lost 5 bases and 2 bases, in that order; junction bases with no gene match: 4. The CDR3 is 16 residues long. Germline V gives CDR1 LNHNV, CDR2 YYDKDF (reference sequence). CDR3 residues: CATSPGLAGFTDTQYF. The CDR3 DNA follows: TGTGCCACCAGCCCGGGACTAGCGGGATTCACAGATACGCAGTATTTT.

In this sample, this clonotype turned up many times. The genes are TRBV24-1 and TRBJ2-3; 7 bases map to TRBD2. This CDR3 is 16 amino acids long. J was trimmed by 3 bases and V by 3 bases; bases with no gene match: 8. Germline-derived CDR1 and CDR2 are KGHDR and SFDVKD. The CDR3 here is CATSDLRGRATDTQYF. Written as DNA, the CDR3 is TGTGCCACCAGTGATCTTCGGGGGAGGGCGACAGATACGCAGTATTTT.

With respect to this clonotype: This likely comes from a read error, as the CDR3 has no conserved phenylalanine or tryptophan at its end. The chain couples TRBV3-1 to TRBJ1-2; the D is unclear. Trimming took 2 bases from V and 5 from J, leaving 15 bases between them. The germline V gene has CDR1 LGHDT and CDR2 YNNKEL (reference sequence). The CDR3 extends over 15 amino acids. Written as DNA, the CDR3 is TGTGCCAGCAGCCAAAGCGGACGGGCTCAATATGGCTACACCTTA. Protein: CASSQSGRAQYGYTL.

The chain recombines TRBV11-2 with TRBJ2-7; D gene uncertain. The CDR3 is 11 residues long. The V end was cut by 0 bases, the J end by 11 bases, with 8 bases between. Germline V gives CDR1 SGHAT, CDR2 FQNNGV. The CDR3 region has the DNA TGTGCCAGCAGCTTAGAGGCCCGTGAGTACGTC. This gives the protein CASSLEAREYV.

The V call is TRBV15, the J call TRBJ1-4; no clear D. Germline CDR1 is LNHNV and CDR2 is YYDKDF (reference sequence). This CDR3 comprises 17 residues. The V gene lost 1 base and the J gene lost 0 bases, with 12 bases spanning the gap. The CDR3 sequence is CATSRAPIYATNEKLFF. CDR3 coding DNA: TGTGCCACCAGCAGAGCACCGATATATGCAACTAATGAAAAACTGTTTTTT.

The DNA for the CDR3 is TGTGCCAGCAGTCTGGGACGCGAACTCCCTTACGAGCAGTACTTC. Its protein product is CASSLGRELPYEQYF. V is TRBV6-1 and J is TRBJ2-7; the D call may be TRBD1 or TRBD2 (5 bases each). Germline CDR1 is MNHNS and CDR2 is SASEGT. The CDR3 totals 15 residues. The ends were cut back, 5 bases at V and 4 bases at J, with 18 bases in the middle.

This clonotype was seen more than once but under ten times. This chain links TRBV7-2 with TRBJ1-5; TRBD1 is a possible D gene (5 bases). Per germline, CDR1 SGHTA and CDR2 FQGNSA. This CDR3 region has 12 residues. Trimming cost V 3 bases and J 10 bases, with 10 bases left between them. This CDR3 is CASSLPGRPQHF. The CDR3 region has the DNA TGTGCCAGCAGCTTGCCGGGGCGTCCCCAGCATTTT.

Ten or more counts support this clonotype. The chain carries TRBV28 and TRBJ2-1; maybe TRBD2 (5 bases). The CDR3 runs to 11 residues. CDR1 and CDR2 from the germline V gene are MDHEN and SYDVKM. Trimming took off 7 bases at V and 6 bases at J, with 7 bases between the two ends. The CDR3 is CASMRANEQFF. In DNA form, the CDR3 reads TGTGCCAGCATGCGGGCCAATGAGCAGTTCTTC.

This clonotype showed up many times. This chain's CDR3 is CASSYSFSPGQPQHF. The CDR3 DNA follows: TGTGCCAGCAGTTACTCGTTCTCCCCGGGTCAGCCCCAGCATTTT. V and J are TRBV6-5 and TRBJ1-5; D unclear. Trimming took 0 bases from V and 6 from J, leaving 12 bases between them. Germline values: CDR1 MNHEY, CDR2 SVGAGI. The CDR3 contains 15 residues.